Below, 13 T cell receptor beta chains from the same sample are listed, as sequenced in a study of long-term antiretroviral therapy in people with HIV (dated by TCRdb to between 2020 and 2023). The immunoSEQ hsTCRB v3.0 assay was used at survey level resolution for TRB variable region sequencing. The table comes from immuneACCESS by way of TCRdb, which keeps in-frame sequences with V and J called. Part of the clones is missing from these tables; in studies checked, under half for an unresolved V gene and the rest for unknown reasons. Across this sample there are tens of thousands of clones, with more than 75% seen only once. Almost 7.5% of the sample lies in the top ten. The source material was unsorted PBMCs, sampled 1.8 years before starting antiretroviral therapy. The receptors originated from a woman aged 25 to 39 with HIV.

The CDR3 DNA reads TGTGCTAGTGGTTTGGGGGGACAGGGTCGGAGCAATCAGCCCCAGCATTTT. Translated, it gives CASGLGGQGRSNQPQHF. The J gene is TRBJ1-5, the V gene TRBV12-5, with 9 bases fitting TRBD1. V lost 1 base and J lost 1; bases outside the gene matches: 5. This CDR3 has 17 amino acids. Germline-derived CDR1 and CDR2 are LGHNT and FRNRAP.

The chain has TRBV6-5 and TRBJ1-1; 7 bases match TRBD1. Germline V gene data show CDR1 as MNHEY and CDR2 as SVGAGI. V gave up 8 bases and J gave up 4 bases; unmatched junction bases: 7. This CDR3 spans 13 amino acids. CDR3 region: CASGLQGFTEAFF. CDR3 in DNA: TGTGCCAGCGGATTACAGGGGTTCACTGAAGCTTTCTTT.

The rearrangement links TRBV5-5 to TRBJ1-1, with a possible D match to TRBD1 (6 bases). Germline CDR1 is SGHKS and CDR2 is YYEKEE (reference sequence). The CDR3 has 13 amino acids. Trimming took 5 bases from V and 4 from J, leaving 12 bases between them. The CDR3 region has the DNA TGTGCCAGCAGTAGAAGGGGGGGCACTGAAGCTTTCTTT. Its translation is CASSRRGGTEAFF.

The chain uses TRBV7-3 and TRBJ1-1, with 7 bases identical to TRBD1. CDR1 and CDR2 from the germline V gene are SGHTA and FQGTGA. CDR3 length equals 14 residues. The V gene end was trimmed by 0 bases and the J gene end by 7 bases; junction bases not matched to a gene: 5. CDR3 region: CASSLTGGAGEAFF. The CDR3 bases are TGTGCCAGCAGCTTAACAGGGGGCGCGGGTGAAGCTTTCTTT. Complete variable domain (other parts from reference TRBV7-3 and TRBJ1-1): GAGVSQTPSNKVTEKGKYVELRCDPISGHTALYWYRQSLGQGPEFLIYFQGTGAADDSGLPNDRFFAVRPEGSVSTLKIQRTERGDSAVYLCASSLTGGAGEAFFGQGTRLTVV.

This clone has only one observation. V is TRBV2 and J is TRBJ1-4, with 7 bases identical to TRBD1. The CDR3 is 13 residues long. V trimming: 7 bases; J trimming: 5 bases; junction bases outside the gene matches: 4. Germline V gene data show CDR1 as SNHLY and CDR2 as FYNNEI. The CDR3 nucleotides read TGTGCCAGCATCAGGGGGAAAAATGAAAAACTGTTTTTT. It is translated as CASIRGKNEKLFF.

The chain joins TRBV2 to TRBJ2-2; a possible D gene is TRBD2 (5 bases). Germline loops: CDR1 SNHLY, CDR2 FYNNEI. V was shortened by 6 bases and J by 5 bases, with 16 bases between the two germline ends. CDR3 length: 15 residues. CDR3 loop: CASSRPGLETGELFF. Here the CDR3 DNA reads TGTGCCAGCAGCCGGCCGGGGTTGGAAACCGGGGAGCTGTTTTTT.

J is TRBJ1-2 and V is TRBV19; D is unclear. There are 15 residues in the CDR3. Germline V gene lookup returns CDR1 LNHDA and CDR2 SQIVND (reference sequence). Trimming shortened V by 0 bases and J by 5 bases, and 13 bases separated the two germline ends. The CDR3 DNA follows: TGTGCCAGTAGTATAGACCCCCCCGGACCGTATGGCTACACCTTC. This gives the protein CASSIDPPGPYGYTF.

As concerns this clone: This CDR3 is also generated by other DNA sequences in the sample. The rearrangement links TRBV9 to TRBJ2-2; D perhaps matches TRBD1 (5 bases). CDR1 is SGDLS, CDR2 YYNGEE, per germline. CDR3 length equals 13 residues. V was pared by 1 base and J by 5 bases, with 6 bases between. For the CDR3, the DNA is TGTGCCAGCAGCGTACAGGGTACCGGGGAGCTGTTTTTT. It encodes CASSVQGTGELFF.

J is TRBJ2-2 and V is TRBV9; D might be TRBD1 (6 bases). The CDR3 is 20 amino acids. Trimming stripped 0 bases from V and 1 base from J, with 22 bases between. CDR1 and CDR2 from the germline V gene are SGDLS and YYNGEE. The CDR3 loop reads CASSVGLNTGTPGNTGELFF. The CDR3 coding sequence is TGTGCCAGCAGCGTAGGCCTGAACACCGGGACACCGGGGAACACCGGGGAGCTGTTTTTT. The full variable domain, its missing parts supplied by reference TRBV9 and TRBJ2-2, is DSGVTQTPKHLITATGQRVTLRCSPRSGDLSVYWYQQSLDQGLQFLIQYYNGEERAKGNILERFSAQQFPDLHSELNLSSLELGDSALYFCASSVGLNTGTPGNTGELFFGEGSRLTVL.

A single count supports this clone. CDR3 DNA: TGTGCCAGCAGCCTCGGGGGGTTTCAGCCCCAGCATTTT. Translating it yields CASSLGGFQPQHF. V gene TRBV7-2 combines with J gene TRBJ1-5; a weak D match, TRBD1 (5 bases). The CDR3 runs to 13 residues. Germline CDR1 reads SGHTA; CDR2 reads FQGNSA. V shed 5 bases and J shed 6 bases, with 11 bases lying between them.

The chain uses TRBV2 and TRBJ1-5; the D is unclear. V lost 6 bases, J lost 0 bases, and 9 bases lay in between. Germline V lookup: CDR1 SNHLY, CDR2 FYNNEI. This CDR3 spans 14 amino acids. This chain's CDR3 is CASRQRNSNQPQHF. The CDR3 nucleotides read TGTGCCAGCAGACAGAGGAATAGCAATCAGCCCCAGCATTTT.

This sequence joins TRBV19 and TRBJ1-5; 8 bases are a match to TRBD1. Trimming removed 4 bases from V and 2 bases from J; junction bases left unmatched: 1. Germline loops: CDR1 LNHDA, CDR2 SQIVND (reference sequence). The CDR3 is made up of 14 amino acids. CDR3 sequence reads: CASSTGQGNQPQHF. For the CDR3, the DNA is TGTGCCAGTAGTACGGGACAGGGCAATCAGCCCCAGCATTTT. Drawing the rest from reference TRBV19 and TRBJ1-5, the complete variable domain is DGGITQSPKYLFRKEGQNVTLSCEQNLNHDAMYWYRQDPGQGLRLIYYSQIVNDFQKGDIAEGYSVSREKKESFPLTVTSAQKNPTAFYLCASSTGQGNQPQHFGDGTRLSIL.

The gene calls are TRBV6-5 and TRBJ1-6; D not resolved. The CDR3 is 15 amino acids. In germline, CDR1 is MNHEY, CDR2 SVGAGI. Trimming shortened V by 0 bases and J by 9 bases, and 12 bases separated the two germline ends. The DNA for the CDR3 is TGTGCCAGCAGTTACTCTAACAGCGCAGGTTCACCCCTCCACTTT. Amino acid sequence: CASSYSNSAGSPLHF.